This T cell receptor beta chain was profiled in a study of immune cell composition in non-small cell lung cancer. Generated by immunoSEQ multiplex PCR, the TCRdb table keeps only in-frame clones and is missing some. The table shows about 4,000 clones, with over 65% occurring only once. The germline V gene encodes CDR1 MGHRA and CDR2 YSYEKL. V lost 2 bases to trimming and J lost 5 bases, with 9 bases between them. This CDR3 spans 13 amino acids. The source material was lung tumor tissue. This chain connects TRBV4-1 to TRBJ2-5; no definite D call. This receptor was identified in a human donor with non-small cell lung cancer. The CDR3 here is CASSQIAAETQYF. Here the CDR3 DNA reads TGCGCCAGCAGCCAAATTGCAGCGGAGACCCAGTACTTC.